A single sample is the source of the 30 T cell receptor beta chains below, sequenced in a study of cytomegalovirus exposure and HLA in healthy donors. Use of 60 Vbeta and 13 Jbeta primers characterized the PCR. The table came from immunoSEQ multiplex PCR; TCRdb's copy has only in-frame clones and leaves some out. Among about 120,000 clones listed, approximately 76% were seen once. Sequences were obtained from PBMCs. The source of these receptors is a man in his sixties in good health and CMV-seropositive.

This clone was counted a few times. This chain links TRBV5-6 with TRBJ2-7; 9 bases fit TRBD2. The junction had 6 bases not matched to a gene; V was cut back by 3 bases and J by 2 bases. The CDR3 is made up of 15 amino acids. Per the germline V gene, CDR1 is SGHDT and CDR2 is YYEEEE. CDR3 coding DNA: TGTGCCAGCAGCTGGGGATTAGCGGGAGCCTACGAGCAGTACTTC. Amino acids: CASSWGLAGAYEQYF.

DNA of the CDR3: TGTGCCAGCAGCTCCCTTACTCATGAAAAACTGTTTTTT. Its protein product is CASSSLTHEKLFF. The chain couples TRBV7-9 to TRBJ1-4; D gene uncertain. V gave up 4 bases and J gave up 6 bases, with 9 bases separating them. CDR3 length: 13 residues. Germline V gene data show CDR1 as SEHNR and CDR2 as FQNEAQ (reference sequence). The complete variable domain, with remaining parts taken from reference TRBV7-9 and TRBJ1-4, reads DTGVSQNPRHKITKRGQNVTFRCDPISEHNRLYWYRQTLGQGPEFLTYFQNEAQLEKSRLLSDRFSAERPKGSFSTLEIQRTEQGDSAMYLCASSSLTHEKLFFGSGTQLSVL.

V and J are TRBV13 and TRBJ1-6, with D tentatively TRBD1 (5 bases). Trimming pared 0 bases from V and 10 bases from J, leaving 22 bases between. Per the germline V gene, CDR1 is PRHDT and CDR2 is FYEKMQ (reference sequence). CDR3 length equals 18 residues. CDR3 residues: CASSLGNGEILQGSPLHF. In DNA, the CDR3 is TGTGCCAGCAGCTTAGGCAATGGGGAAATCCTGCAGGGATCACCCCTCCACTTT.

This clone has at least ten counts. V and J are TRBV28 and TRBJ2-5, with 11 bases identical to TRBD1. With V trimmed by 5 bases and J by 4 bases, 9 bases remained unmatched. The CDR3 is made up of 16 amino acids. Germline V gives CDR1 MDHEN, CDR2 SYDVKM. CDR3 DNA: TGTGCCAGCAGTCGTCCCGGGACAGGGGGGAGAGAGACCCAGTACTTC. It translates to CASSRPGTGGRETQYF.

The chain employs TRBV7-9 and TRBJ1-1, with D perhaps matching TRBD1 (5 bases). Germline-derived CDR1 and CDR2 are SEHNR and FQNEAQ (reference sequence). This CDR3 has 14 amino acids. Deletions cut 4 bases from V and 0 bases from J, with 9 bases between. The CDR3 region has the DNA TGTGCCAGCAGCTGGGACTATTTGAACACTGAAGCTTTCTTT. It codes for CASSWDYLNTEAFF.

The V gene is TRBV7-8, the J gene TRBJ1-5; TRBD1 is a possible D gene (5 bases). Germline values: CDR1 SGHVS, CDR2 FQNEAQ. The CDR3 has 13 amino acids. V was shortened by 8 bases and J by 2 bases, with 10 bases between the two germline ends. CDR3 region: CASADSRNQPQHF. For the CDR3, the DNA is TGTGCCAGCGCAGACAGCCGCAATCAGCCCCAGCATTTT.

The chain employs TRBV30 and TRBJ1-3, with 10 bases that match TRBD1. J gave up 8 bases and V 3 bases, and 7 bases lay outside the gene matches. The CDR3 is 14 residues long. The germline CDR1 and CDR2 sequences are GTSNPN and SVGIG (reference sequence). CDR3 sequence (DNA): TGTGCCTGGAGACAGTGGGACAGGGGAGACACCATATATTTT. This gives the protein CAWRQWDRGDTIYF.

The CDR3, as DNA: TGTGCCAGCAGCCAAGACTGGCAGGAGACCCAGTACTTC. As protein: CASSQDWQETQYF. The rearrangement uses TRBV14 and TRBJ2-5; D unresolved. The V and J ends lost 0 bases and 5 bases respectively, with 7 bases between them. Germline V gives CDR1 SGHDN, CDR2 FVKESK. The length of the CDR3 is 13 residues.

The rearrangement uses TRBV10-2 and TRBJ2-5, with D unresolved. Trimming removed 0 bases from V and 3 bases from J, with 5 bases in between. From germline, CDR1 is WSHSY and CDR2 SAAADI. This CDR3 region has 13 residues. The CDR3 bases are TGCGCCAGCAGTGAGTCCTCAGAAGAGACCCAGTACTTC. This codes for CASSESSEETQYF.

This clone has only one observation. CDR3 in amino acids: CASSFAGTGYTWGSYNEQFF. CDR3 DNA sequence: TGTGCCAGCAGTTTCGCAGGGACAGGTTACACCTGGGGCTCCTACAATGAGCAGTTCTTC. The rearrangement uses TRBV28 and TRBJ2-1; 8 bases fit TRBD1. The germline gives CDR1 MDHEN, CDR2 SYDVKM. After removal of 3 bases from V and 0 bases from J, the junction contained 16 bases not matched to a gene. CDR3 length: 20 amino acids.

V usage is TRBV11-2 and J usage is TRBJ2-7; 11 nucleotides match TRBD2. J gave up 7 bases and V 1 base, and 9 bases lay outside the gene matches. CDR1 is SGHAT, CDR2 FQNNGV, per germline. CDR3 size: 16 residues. The CDR3 reads CASSLAGGSGRGEQYF. CDR3 sequence (DNA): TGTGCCAGCAGCTTAGCTGGGGGTAGCGGGAGGGGGGAGCAGTACTTC. Complete variable domain (other parts from reference TRBV11-2 and TRBJ2-7): EAGVAQSPRYKIIEKRQSVAFWCNPISGHATLYWYQQILGQGPKLLIQFQNNGVVDDSQLPKDRFSAERLKGVDSTLKIQPAKLEDSAVYLCASSLAGGSGRGEQYFGPGTRLTVT.

This sequence joins TRBV19 and TRBJ2-3, with 13 bases identical to TRBD2. This CDR3 has 17 amino acids. Germline CDR1 LNHDA, CDR2 SQIVND (reference sequence). J lost 0 bases, V lost 4 bases, and 4 bases had no gene match. The CDR3 DNA sequence: TGTGCCAGTAGTACAGGACTAGCGGGAGTAAGCACAGATACGCAGTATTTT. Protein: CASSTGLAGVSTDTQYF.

The rearrangement joins TRBV5-4 to TRBJ2-7; 7 positions match TRBD2. CDR1 is SGHNT and CDR2 is YYREEE in the germline V gene (reference sequence). The trim removed 0 bases at V and 0 bases at J, leaving 3 bases unmatched. There are 15 residues in the CDR3. Here the CDR3 reads CASSLASGRSYEQYF. The CDR3, as DNA: TGTGCCAGCAGCTTGGCTAGCGGCCGCTCCTACGAGCAGTACTTC.

This chain uses TRBV7-2 with TRBJ1-2, with TRBD1 identical over 7 bases. The CDR3 is made up of 13 amino acids. With 3 bases clipped from V and 5 bases from J, the junction kept 3 bases outside the gene matches. CDR1 and CDR2 (germline): SGHTA, FQGNSA. CDR3: CASSLNRGYGYTF. In nucleotides, the CDR3 is TGTGCCAGCAGCTTGAACAGGGGATATGGCTACACCTTC. Variable domain in full (rest from reference TRBV7-2 and TRBJ1-2): GAGVSQSPSNKVTEKGKDVELRCDPISGHTALYWYRQSLGQGLEFLIYFQGNSAPDKSGLPSDRFSAERTGGSVSTLTIQRTQQEDSAVYLCASSLNRGYGYTFGSGTRLTVV.

The rearrangement uses TRBV5-1 and TRBJ1-1, with unresolved D. This CDR3 has 14 amino acids. V was shortened by 4 bases and J by 5 bases, with 15 bases between the two germline ends. The germline V gene has CDR1 SGHRS and CDR2 YFSETQ. CDR3 amino acids: CASSTATWRTEAFF. Here the CDR3 DNA reads TGCGCCAGCAGCACGGCCACATGGAGAACTGAAGCTTTCTTT. Filled out from reference TRBV5-1 and TRBJ1-1, the complete variable domain reads KAGVTQTPRYLIKTRGQQVTLSCSPISGHRSVSWYQQTPGQGLQFLFEYFSETQRNKGNFPGRFSGRQFSNSRSEMNVSTLELGDSALYLCASSTATWRTEAFFGQGTRLTVV.

The chain employs TRBV6-5 and TRBJ1-2; 10 bases agree with TRBD1. V lost 11 bases, J lost 7 bases, and 10 bases stayed unmatched. Germline assignment: CDR1 MNHEY and CDR2 SVGAGI. CDR3 length: 13 amino acids. The CDR3 sequence is CAAMMWDRGGYTF. DNA for the CDR3: TGTGCCGCTATGATGTGGGACAGGGGTGGCTACACCTTC.

This clone was counted between two and nine times. The chain couples TRBV27 to TRBJ1-6; 11 bases fit TRBD1. Germline values: CDR1 MNHEY, CDR2 SMNVEV (reference sequence). The V segment lost 3 bases and the J segment 9 bases; nucleotides outside the gene matches: 4. There are 15 residues in the CDR3. The CDR3 protein is CASSFSDRGLSPLHF. In DNA, the CDR3 is TGTGCCAGCAGTTTTTCGGACAGGGGGCTTTCACCCCTCCACTTT.

The chain recombines TRBV6-5 with TRBJ2-3; D is uncertain. V lost 2 bases to trimming and J lost 5 bases, with 14 bases between them. The CDR3 is 15 amino acids. CDR1 is MNHEY and CDR2 is SVGAGI in the germline V gene. CDR3 coding DNA: TGTGCCAGCAGTTACGAAGGCCGGAGAGGAGATACGCAGTATTTT. Translation: CASSYEGRRGDTQYF.

J is TRBJ2-7 and V is TRBV28; 7 nucleotides agree with TRBD1. This CDR3 is built from 15 residues. V gave up 6 bases and J gave up 7 bases; unmatched junction bases: 15. Looked up from germline, CDR1 is MDHEN and CDR2 is SYDVKM. The CDR3 DNA reads as TGTGCCAGCAGCCCAGTGGGGACAGCCCAATCGGAGCAGTACTTC. Amino acid sequence: CASSPVGTAQSEQYF.

The rearrangement links TRBV5-1 to TRBJ2-5; TRBD2 might be the D (6 bases). Germline V CDR1 and CDR2: SGHRS, YFSETQ. Trimming pared 6 bases from V and 5 bases from J, leaving 20 bases between. This CDR3 has 15 amino acids. The CDR3 sequence is CASTPQGGAGETQYF. CDR3 sequence (DNA): TGCGCCAGCACCCCCCAGGGAGGCGCGGGGGAGACCCAGTACTTC.

This chain uses TRBV11-2 with TRBJ1-1, with 7 bases that match TRBD1. CDR1 and CDR2 from the germline V gene are SGHAT and FQNNGV. V trimming: 3 bases; J trimming: 6 bases; junction bases outside the gene matches: 4. The CDR3 sequence is 13 residues long. CDR3: CASSFTGVPEAFF. CDR3 DNA: TGTGCCAGCAGCTTTACAGGGGTCCCTGAAGCTTTCTTT.

This chain connects TRBV5-4 to TRBJ1-1; D perhaps matches TRBD1 (5 bases). Germline V gene lookup returns CDR1 SGHNT and CDR2 YYREEE (reference sequence). V lost 4 bases to trimming and J lost 2 bases, with 12 bases between them. There are 14 residues in the CDR3. The CDR3 sequence: CASSVPTANTEAFF. In DNA form, the CDR3 reads TGTGCCAGCAGCGTCCCGACAGCTAACACTGAAGCTTTCTTT.

CDR3 in DNA: TGCGCCAGCAGCGGAGGACTAGCGGGGGATTACACCGGGGAGCTGTTTTTT. Its translation: CASSGGLAGDYTGELFF. J is TRBJ2-2 and V is TRBV5-1; 13 positions match TRBD2. The V gene end was trimmed by 4 bases and the J gene end by 3 bases; junction bases not matched to a gene: 6. CDR1 and CDR2 (germline): SGHRS, YFSETQ. The CDR3 is made up of 17 amino acids. The full variable domain, rest sourced from reference TRBV5-1 and TRBJ2-2, is KAGVTQTPRYLIKTRGQQVTLSCSPISGHRSVSWYQQTPGQGLQFLFEYFSETQRNKGNFPGRFSGRQFSNSRSEMNVSTLELGDSALYLCASSGGLAGDYTGELFFGEGSRLTVL.

This clone was counted between two and nine times. The CDR3 sequence: CASSTPGQGARDTQYF. DNA for the CDR3: TGTGCCAGCAGTACACCGGGACAGGGGGCGCGAGATACGCAGTATTTT. The chain carries TRBV28 and TRBJ2-3, with 12 bases matching TRBD1. Trimming cost V 5 bases and J 5 bases; bases outside gene matches: 8. The germline CDR1 and CDR2 sequences are MDHEN and SYDVKM. The CDR3 has 16 amino acids.

The chain recombines TRBV7-9 with TRBJ1-1, with TRBD1 as a possible D gene (6 bases). CDR3 length: 15 amino acids. The V and J ends lost 5 bases and 4 bases respectively, with 17 bases between them. From germline, CDR1 is SEHNR and CDR2 FQNEAQ (reference sequence). The CDR3 coding sequence is TGTGCCAGCAGCCCTGTGGGGGCGAGAGGCACTGAAGCTTTCTTT. Translating gives CASSPVGARGTEAFF.

This rearrangement joins TRBV5-1 to TRBJ2-5, with TRBD2 matching over 10 bases. Near its end, the DNA agrees better with TRBJ2-7, so the J call may be wrong. Germline V CDR1 and CDR2: SGHRS, YFSETQ. The CDR3 totals 16 residues. The CDR3 sequence: CASRTGSSGRLGEQYF. For the CDR3, the DNA is TGCGCCAGCAGGACGGGGAGTAGCGGGAGGCTAGGCGAGCAGTACTTC.

The V and J genes are TRBV5-1 and TRBJ1-6, with D perhaps TRBD1 (6 bases). The CDR3 is 19 residues long. Germline-derived CDR1 and CDR2 are SGHRS and YFSETQ. V dropped 4 bases and J dropped 4 bases, with 24 bases sitting between them. CDR3 coding DNA: TGCGCCAGCAGCCTAACAGGGACCTCTCACCTTAATTATAATTCACCCCTCCACTTT. Translated: CASSLTGTSHLNYNSPLHF.

For the CDR3, the DNA is TGTGCCAGCAGCTGGGGGGATCAGCCCCAGCATTTT. Translating gives CASSWGDQPQHF. V is TRBV7-9 and J is TRBJ1-5; perhaps TRBD1 as D (5 bases). CDR3 size: 12 residues. The germline gives CDR1 SEHNR, CDR2 FQNEAQ (reference sequence). V was cut by 4 bases and J by 5 bases, with 6 bases left in between.

V and J are TRBV18 and TRBJ2-2, with 7 bases identical to TRBD1. This CDR3 comprises 16 residues. Trimming at V came to 5 bases and at J to 6 bases, leaving 12 bases not matched to a gene. Germline V gives CDR1 KGHSH, CDR2 LQKENI. CDR3 amino acids: CASSKDRLGGAGELFF. CDR3 coding DNA: TGTGCCAGCTCAAAGGACAGGCTAGGAGGAGCCGGGGAGCTGTTTTTT.

The J gene is TRBJ1-3, the V gene TRBV30; D unclear. Germline V CDR1 and CDR2: GTSNPN, SVGIG (reference sequence). V dropped 0 bases and J dropped 0 bases, with 6 bases sitting between them. The CDR3 is 14 amino acids. CDR3 protein: CAWSVGHSGNTIYF. The CDR3, as DNA: TGTGCCTGGAGTGTTGGGCACTCTGGAAACACCATATATTTT.